This TCR beta chain was observed in a study of T-cell memory formation after mild COVID-19. Points from the study as a whole: Contracting CD4+ clones were located mainly in CM and EM, and CD8+ clones in EMRA. Whether day 37 second-wave clones are SARS-CoV-2-specific was not confirmed. Memory sampled before infection contained some responding clones, suggesting cross-reactive memory joined.

cDNA libraries for TCR alpha and TCR beta, carrying sample barcodes and UMIs, came from 5'RACE with constant-segment primers. TCRdb re-analysed the 5' RACE reads in MiXCR, keeping a single row per CDR3 protein. This repertoire shows 400,000 or so distinct CDR3 sequences, about 20% found once; its top ten account for 8.4%. CDR1 and CDR2 (germline): KGHDR, SFDVKD. V shed 4 bases and J shed 5 bases, with 18 bases lying between them. The CDR3 is 16 residues long. A word on this clonotype: Antigen: not known.

The origin of this receptor is an adult woman who had mild COVID-19 (a few samples of this study predate the infection). Cell type and time point are not known. The genes are TRBV24-1 and TRBJ2-3, with a weak D call TRBD2 (7 bases). The sequencing sample was made of PBMCs or a T cell subset sorted from them (not recorded which). The CDR3 region is CATSDLVQGRGDTQYF. The CDR3 nucleotides read TGTGCCACCAGTGACTTGGTCCAGGGGAGGGGAGATACGCAGTATTTT.